The entry below gives a single TCR beta chain sequence along with its context. Its antigen is currently not known. Base qualities are not at hand, and no much larger clone is one base apart. The sample originates from a study of CD8+CD57+ T cells in acquired aplastic anemia (dated by TCRdb to about 2018). Concerning the study at large: On average, sorted CD4+ and CD8+ cells yielded roughly 3.4 ug of extracted DNA, with a range of about 0.17 to 27.4 ug. CD8+CD57+ expansion was defined as a frequency above the mean frequency observed in healthy subjects. Results and caveats for the whole study, not just this receptor: No significant difference in CD8+ Simpson's diversity was found between patients and healthy controls (P=0.060). Twenty-nine CD8+ CDR3 sequences were found in both patients and controls but appeared to be highly expressed in patients and within the immunodominant clones of the patients.

Cut back by 2 bases and 8 bases, the V and J ends lie 20 bases apart. CDR1 and CDR2 are drawn from the germline V gene: KGHDR, SFDVKD. Counted from cysteine to phenylalanine, this CDR3 has 16 amino acids. The sequence is cut down to CDR3 DNA, 48 bases in frame from base 1. TCR beta VDJ combination and CDR3 sequence profiling used genomic DNA as the template. An Illumina HiSeq 2000 was the platform used for TCR repertoire sequencing. Regarding the original processing steps: TRBV/TRBJ rearrangement plots, CDR3 size and DJ length profiles, and Simpson's diversity index were used to assess repertoires. The most abundant DNA sequence in the deep sequencing data was defined as the immunodominant clone. CDR3 amino acid sequences were screened for sharing across subjects and compared with published repertoires and the VDJdb database. TCRdb itself trimmed the public reads at Q25 with fastp, ran MiXCR and retained productive beta chains. Every entry covers one CDR3 protein and lists the most common genes and DNA from its rows. For this entry, the V and J calls and clone size follow TCRdb and not the study's own pipeline. In this sample the table shows 160,000 or so distinct CDR3 sequences, 70% to 75% of which occur a single time. Under 60% of the sample is held by the ten biggest clonotypes.

The patients picked for sequencing were ones in whom flow cytometry had shown an expansion of CD8+CD57+ cells. Every patient had a diagnosis of severe acquired aplastic anemia based on International Study of Aplastic Anemia and Agranulocytosis and Camitta criteria. No patient had received any therapy when blood was sampled. The study deep-sequenced TCR repertoires of sorted CD4+ and CD8+ blood T cells from severe aplastic anemia patients and healthy subjects. Patients were enrolled in the USA under clinicaltrials.gov protocols 00001620, 01623167, 00001397, 00071045, 00081523 and 00961064. Ficoll-Paque density gradient centrifugation was used to isolate peripheral blood mononuclear cells. Before DNA extraction, CD4+ and CD8+ T cells were sorted by FACS or by magnetic beads.

The V and J genes are TRBV24-1 and TRBJ1-1; perhaps TRBD1 is the D gene, with 5 bases matching. This receptor was obtained from a human donor with aplastic anemia. Sequenced sample: sorted CD4+, CD8+, or CD8+CD57+ T cells (not recorded which) from PBMCs. The DNA sequence is as follows: TGTGCCACCAGTGATTCCGGCGGGGGTCCTATCGCCGAAGCTTTCTTT. Translated, this gives CATSDSGGGPIAEAFF.